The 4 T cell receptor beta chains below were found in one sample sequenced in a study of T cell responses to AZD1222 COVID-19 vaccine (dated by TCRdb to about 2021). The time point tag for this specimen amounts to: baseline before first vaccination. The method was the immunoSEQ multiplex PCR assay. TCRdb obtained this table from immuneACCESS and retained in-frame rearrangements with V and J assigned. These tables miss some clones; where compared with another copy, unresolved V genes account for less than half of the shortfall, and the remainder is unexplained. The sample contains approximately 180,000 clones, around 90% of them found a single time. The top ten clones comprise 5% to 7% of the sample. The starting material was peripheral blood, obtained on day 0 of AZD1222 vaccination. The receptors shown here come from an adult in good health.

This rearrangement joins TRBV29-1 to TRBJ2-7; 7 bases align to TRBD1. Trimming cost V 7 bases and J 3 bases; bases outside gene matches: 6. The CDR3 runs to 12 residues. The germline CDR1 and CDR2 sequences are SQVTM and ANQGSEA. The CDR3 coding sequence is TGCAGCGCCATCGGGACAGTCTACGAGCAGTACTTC. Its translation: CSAIGTVYEQYF.

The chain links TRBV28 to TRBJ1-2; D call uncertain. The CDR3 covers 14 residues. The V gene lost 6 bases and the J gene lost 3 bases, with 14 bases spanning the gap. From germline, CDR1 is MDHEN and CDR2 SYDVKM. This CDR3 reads CASRTGEVHYGYTF. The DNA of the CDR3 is TGTGCCAGCAGGACCGGCGAGGTCCACTATGGCTACACCTTC.

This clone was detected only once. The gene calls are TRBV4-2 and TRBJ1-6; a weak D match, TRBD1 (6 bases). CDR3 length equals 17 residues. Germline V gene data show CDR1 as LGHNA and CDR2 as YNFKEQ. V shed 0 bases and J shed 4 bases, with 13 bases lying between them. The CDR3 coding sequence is TGTGCCAGCAGCCAAGATTCGGACAGAGGATATAATTCACCCCTCCACTTT. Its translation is CASSQDSDRGYNSPLHF.

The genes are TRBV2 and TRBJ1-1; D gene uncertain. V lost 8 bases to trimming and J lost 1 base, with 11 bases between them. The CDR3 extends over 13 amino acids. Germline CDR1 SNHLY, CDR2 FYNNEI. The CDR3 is CASSVRQNTEAFF. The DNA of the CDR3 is TGTGCCAGCTCGGTCAGACAGAACACTGAAGCTTTCTTT.